This is a list of T cell receptor beta chains from one sample in a study of control samples from healthy donors and cancer patients. Clones were sequenced by immunoSEQ multiplex PCR, and TCRdb holds only the in-frame ones, with some missing. The sample consists of 100,000 to 110,000 clones, about 90% of them appearing once. Sequencing was carried out using blood. The receptor source for this set is a woman in her forties or fifties in good health. The CDR3 runs from the conserved cysteine through the conserved F or W. Each record gives: D gene, J gene, V gene, clone size, CDR3 protein, CDR3 DNA. The D gene is left open where the match is weak. A clone size is listed for some rows: how often the clone was seen (once, few, many), or a class if it is expanded.

TRBD2 | TRBJ2-1 | TRBV19 | few | CASSMTSGRSRNEQFF | TGTGCCAGTAGTATGACTAGCGGGAGGTCTAGGAATGAGCAGTTCTTC
- | TRBJ1-3 | TRBV5-8 | once | CASSSPANSGNTIYF | TGTGCCAGCAGCTCGCCGGCCAACTCTGGAAACACCATATATTTT
- | TRBJ2-3 | TRBV18 | - | CASSPQGPPRDTQYF | TGTGCCAGCTCACCCCAGGGCCCGCCCAGAGATACGCAGTATTTT
- | TRBJ2-3 | TRBV12-2 | - | CASRLGRERGESDTQYF | TGTGCAAGTCGCTTAGGACGGGAGCGGGGTGAGTCAGATACGCAGTATTTT
TRBD2 | TRBJ2-3 | TRBV7-7 | - | CASRGEGDTQYF | TGTGCCAGCAGGGGGGAGGGAGATACGCAGTATTTT
- | TRBJ1-3 | TRBV7-9 | - | CASSSSLQQSNF | TGTGCCAGCAGCTCCTCCCTTCAGCAATCGAATTTT
- | TRBJ1-4 | TRBV20-1 | - | CSASDRLNEKLFF | TGCAGTGCTAGTGACAGGTTAAATGAAAAACTGTTTTTT
- | TRBJ2-3 | TRBV11-2 | - | CASSFSRGQGYF | TGTGCCAGCAGCTTCTCCCGGGGCCAGGGATATTTT
TRBD2 | TRBJ2-5 | TRBV2 | - | CASSRRLAGGAGETQYF | TGTGCCAGCAGTCGGAGACTAGCGGGCGGAGCCGGAGAGACCCAGTACTTC
- | TRBJ1-3 | TRBV4-3 | - | CASSLGTTSGNTIYF | TGCGCCAGCAGCCTAGGGACAACCTCTGGAAACACCATATATTTT
- | TRBJ1-6 | TRBV4-3 | - | CASSQDRGFPTPLHF | TGCGCCAGCAGCCAAGATAGGGGGTTCCCAACACCCCTCCACTTT
TRBD2 | TRBJ2-3 | TRBV5-1 | - | CASSLKVAGGITDTQYF | TGCGCCAGCAGCTTGAAGGTGGCGGGGGGAATCACAGATACGCAGTATTTT
- | TRBJ2-5 | TRBV27 | - | CASSFLSQVLTGSETQYF | TGTGCCAGCAGTTTTCTTTCGCAGGTCCTGACGGGTTCGGAGACCCAGTACTTC
- | TRBJ1-5 | TRBV18 | - | CASSLSTVPLLNSNQPQHF | TGTGCCAGCTCACTTAGTACAGTTCCCCTCCTCAATAGCAATCAGCCCCAGCATTTT
- | TRBJ2-2 | TRBV4-3 | - | CASSQDRLNTGELFF | TGCGCCAGCAGCCAAGATCGATTAAACACCGGGGAGCTGTTTTTT
- | TRBJ1-5 | TRBV7-2 | - | CASSLDGNQPQHF | TGTGCCAGCAGCTTAGACGGGAATCAGCCCCAGCATTTT
- | TRBJ2-5 | TRBV19 | - | CASSIEGGRVGETQYF | TGTGCCAGTAGTATAGAAGGTGGGCGCGTGGGGGAGACCCAGTACTTC
TRBD2 | TRBJ2-1 | TRBV18 | - | CASSPPGGGRSYNEQFF | TGTGCCAGCTCACCGCCGGGAGGGGGTCGCTCCTACAATGAGCAGTTCTTC
- | TRBJ1-2 | TRBV14 | - | CASSQARAYGYTF | TGTGCCAGCAGCCAAGCGAGAGCCTATGGCTACACCTTC
- | TRBJ2-1 | TRBV30 | - | CAWAEGWGRYNEQFF | TGTGCCTGGGCAGAAGGTTGGGGGCGGTACAATGAGCAGTTCTTC
TRBD2 | TRBJ2-3 | TRBV6-4 | - | CASSDSGLAGGLTDTQYF | TGTGCCAGCAGTGACTCGGGTCTAGCGGGGGGACTCACAGATACGCAGTATTTT
- | TRBJ1-2 | TRBV27 | - | CASSLTANYGYTF | TGTGCCAGCAGTTTGACAGCTAACTATGGCTACACCTTC
- | TRBJ2-7 | TRBV4-1 | - | CASSHYQGSTYEQYF | TGCGCCAGCAGCCACTATCAGGGAAGCACCTACGAGCAGTACTTC
- | TRBJ1-2 | TRBV12-3/TRBV12-4 | - | CASSLVGNYGYTF | TGTGCCAGCAGTTTGGTAGGAAACTATGGCTACACCTTC
- | TRBJ2-2 | TRBV5-1 | - | CASQDGTGELFF | TGCGCCAGCCAAGATGGCACCGGGGAGCTGTTTTTT
TRBD2 | TRBJ2-1 | TRBV19 | - | CASSLTGGDYYNEQFF | TGTGCCAGTAGTCTTACAGGAGGGGACTACTACAATGAGCAGTTCTTC
- | TRBJ2-1 | TRBV11-2 | - | CASSLGLNEQFF | TGTGCCAGCAGCTTGGGGCTCAATGAGCAGTTCTTC
- | TRBJ2-1 | TRBV19 | - | CASSTGFLENEQFF | TGTGCCAGTAGTACCGGTTTTCTAGAGAATGAGCAGTTCTTC
- | TRBJ1-5 | TRBV5-6 | - | CASSFAGESDQPQHF | TGTGCCAGCAGCTTTGCGGGTGAGTCGGATCAGCCCCAGCATTTT
- | TRBJ2-1 | TRBV10-1 | - | CASSRDHNEQFF | TGCGCCAGCAGTCGGGACCACAATGAGCAGTTCTTC
- | TRBJ1-2 | TRBV7-9 | - | CASSLEMGQGRIVGYTF | TGTGCCAGCAGCTTAGAAATGGGGCAGGGGCGGATTGTTGGCTACACCTTC
- | TRBJ2-2 | TRBV4-1 | - | CASSQNTGELFF | TGCGCCAGCAGCCAGAATACCGGGGAGCTGTTTTTT
TRBD2 | TRBJ2-2 | TRBV5-1 | - | CASSTYPPGTSGGSGTGELFF | TGCGCCAGCAGCACCTACCCCCCCGGGACTAGCGGGGGTTCGGGCACCGGGGAGCTGTTTTTT
TRBD1 | TRBJ1-6 | TRBV4-1 | - | CASSQDWGQGGSPLHF | TGCGCCAGCAGCCAAGATTGGGGACAGGGGGGCTCACCCCTCCACTTT
- | TRBJ2-1 | TRBV19 | - | CASSISGGFHNEQFF | TGTGCCAGTAGTATTTCGGGGGGCTTCCACAATGAGCAGTTCTTC
- | TRBJ1-5 | TRBV5-1 | - | CASSPGGRGGNQPQHF | TGCGCCAGCAGCCCGGGCGGGCGGGGAGGCAATCAGCCCCAGCATTTT
TRBD2 | TRBJ2-2 | TRBV11-2 | - | CASSLVAGRAGELFF | TGTGCCAGCAGCTTAGTGGCAGGGAGGGCCGGGGAGCTGTTTTTT
- | TRBJ1-2 | TRBV29-1 | - | CSVDFTANYGYTF | TGCAGCGTCGACTTCACTGCTAACTATGGCTACACCTTC
- | TRBJ1-4 | TRBV25-1 | - | CASSAIAGPPNEKLFF | TGTGCCAGCAGTGCGATTGCCGGACCACCTAATGAAAAACTGTTTTTT
TRBD1 | TRBJ1-1 | TRBV2 | - | CAGQGASEAFF | TGTGCCGGACAGGGGGCCTCAGAAGCTTTCTTT
TRBD1 | TRBJ1-2 | TRBV9 | - | CASSVTWGQSYGYTF | TGTGCCAGCAGCGTCACCTGGGGACAGAGCTATGGCTACACCTTC
- | TRBJ2-2 | TRBV2 | - | CASSGWGRQDGELFF | TGTGCCAGCAGTGGGTGGGGACGCCAGGACGGGGAGCTGTTTTTT
- | TRBJ2-3 | TRBV20-1 | once | CSAQYTDTQYF | TGCAGTGCTCAGTACACAGATACGCAGTATTTT
- | TRBJ2-1 | TRBV27 | - | CASSLTGINEQFF | TGTGCCAGCAGTTTAACCGGGATCAATGAGCAGTTCTTC
TRBD1 | TRBJ1-2 | TRBV7-2 | - | CASSSRTGSYGYTF | TGTGCCAGCAGCTCCCGGACAGGTTCCTATGGCTACACCTTC
- | TRBJ2-5 | TRBV12-5 | - | CASGLVQETQYF | TGTGCTAGTGGTTTGGTACAGGAGACCCAGTACTTC
- | TRBJ1-2 | TRBV6-5 | - | CASSPPYGYGYTF | TGTGCCAGCAGCCCCCCCTATGGCTATGGCTACACCTTC
- | TRBJ2-2 | TRBV7-3 | once | CASSNRRTGELFF | TGTGCCAGCAGCAACCGGAGGACCGGGGAGCTGTTTTTT
TRBD1 | TRBJ1-5 | TRBV6-1 | - | CASSALNRGVNQPQHF | TGTGCCAGCAGTGCCCTCAACAGGGGGGTCAATCAGCCCCAGCATTTT
TRBD2 | TRBJ2-5 | TRBV7-8 | - | CASSPRLAGYETQYF | TGTGCCAGCAGCCCCCGTCTAGCGGGTTACGAGACCCAGTACTTC
- | TRBJ1-2 | TRBV7-9 | - | CASSFVEHYGYTF | TGTGCCAGCAGCTTCGTGGAACACTATGGCTACACCTTC
- | TRBJ1-4 | TRBV27 | - | CASSLRRPLDEKLFF | TGTGCCAGCAGTTTACGGCGTCCGTTGGATGAAAAACTGTTTTTT
TRBD1 | TRBJ2-2 | TRBV19 | - | CASSRRTGGDTGELFF | TGTGCCAGTAGTCGTCGGACAGGGGGAGACACCGGGGAGCTGTTTTTT
- | TRBJ2-1 | TRBV21-1 | - | CASSKLRGHNEQFF | TGTGCCAGCAGCAAGTTGCGGGGTCACAATGAGCAGTTCTTC
- | TRBJ1-4 | TRBV5-6 | - | CASGPTDENEKLFF | TGTGCCAGCGGTCCTACGGACGAGAATGAAAAACTGTTTTTT
- | TRBJ1-5 | TRBV6-5 | - | CASSRNQPQHF | TGTGCCAGCAGTCGTAATCAGCCCCAGCATTTT
- | TRBJ2-7 | TRBV11-2 | - | CASSPRLEQYF | TGTGCCAGCAGCCCCCGGCTCGAGCAGTACTTC
- | TRBJ1-6 | TRBV12-3/TRBV12-4 | - | CASSLSPTPLHF | TGTGCCAGCAGTTTGTCTCCTACACCCCTCCACTTT
- | TRBJ2-2 | TRBV11-3 | - | CASSLVRSGTGELFF | TGTGCCAGCAGCTTAGTCAGGTCCGGGACCGGGGAGCTGTTTTTT